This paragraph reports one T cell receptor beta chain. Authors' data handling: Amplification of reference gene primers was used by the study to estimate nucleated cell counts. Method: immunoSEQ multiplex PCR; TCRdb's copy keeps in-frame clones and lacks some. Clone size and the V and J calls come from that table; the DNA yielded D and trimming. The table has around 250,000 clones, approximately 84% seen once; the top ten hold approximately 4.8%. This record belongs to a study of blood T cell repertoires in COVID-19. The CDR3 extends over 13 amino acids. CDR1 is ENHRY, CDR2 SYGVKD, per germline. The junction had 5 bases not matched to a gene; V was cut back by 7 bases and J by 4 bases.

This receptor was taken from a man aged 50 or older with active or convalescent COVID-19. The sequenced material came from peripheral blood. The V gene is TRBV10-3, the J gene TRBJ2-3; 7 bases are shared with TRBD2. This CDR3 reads CAINGLVSDTQYF. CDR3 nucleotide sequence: TGTGCCATCAACGGACTAGTTTCAGATACGCAGTATTTT.